This T cell receptor beta chain comes out of a study of beta chain features in type 1 diabetes. A CD45RO/CCR7/CD25/CD127/CD95/CD27 panel sorted naive, central memory, regulatory and stem cell-like memory CD4+ cells. Isolated RNA was reverse transcribed in full, so expressed TCRB transcripts were sequenced. Sequencing used immunoSEQ multiplex PCR; TCRdb keeps in-frame clones, though not all of them. In the table there are roughly 150,000 clones, about a tenth of which are singletons. Points from the study as a whole: For patients, the naive, central memory and Treg TCRB repertoires appeared more alike than for healthy donors. Sequencing from cDNA could over-represent high-TCR-expressing cells. In every one of the four CD4+ subsets, TCRB CDR3s were moderately but significantly shorter in Type 1 diabetes patients.

As concerns this clone: Its target is unknown.

This TCR was sampled from a man in his thirties or forties with type 1 diabetes. The material sequenced was central memory CD4+ T cells from blood.

Here the CDR3 reads CASSYSREGSTDTQYF. The CDR3 nucleotides read TGTGCCAGCAGTTACTCGAGGGAGGGCAGCACAGATACGCAGTATTTT. The chain combines TRBV6-5 with TRBJ2-3, with TRBD2 matching 7 bases. Germline lookup yields CDR1 MNHEY and CDR2 SVGAGI. The CDR3 totals 16 residues. Unmatched junction bases numbered 3, after V lost 0 bases and J lost 0 bases.